This T cell receptor beta chain derives from a study of blood T cells in healthy people across ages. Study conclusions and caveats: TCR beta diversity, measured per million T cells, fell in a roughly linear way with age.

Per germline, CDR1 SGHTA and CDR2 FQGTGA. V was cut by 3 bases and J by 0 bases, with 8 bases left in between. This CDR3 spans 15 amino acids. As for this clonotype: What it binds is unknown.

Alongside a J-beta primer mix, a sample-barcoded 5' primer served in a second PCR lasting roughly 6 to 12 cycles. TCRdb independently ran MiXCR on the 5' RACE reads; one entry per CDR3 protein. The sample lists 750,000 to 950,000 distinct CDR3 sequences; roughly 24% were seen once. These data also formed part of another study, on T cells of mothers and their children. This second report adds: Similar effects of thymic selection on TCR recombination output were recorded in related and unrelated pairs.

The chain links TRBV7-3 to TRBJ2-2, with D possibly TRBD1 on 6 matching bases. The sequence derives from a boy younger than 18 in good health. The sample taken for sequencing was blood. CDR3 amino acids: CASSFKGANTGELFF. The CDR3 DNA reads as TGTGCCAGCAGCTTCAAGGGGGCGAACACCGGGGAGCTGTTTTTT.